The 27 T cell receptor beta chains in this list originate from one sample, sequenced in a study of T-cell memory formation after mild COVID-19 (dated by TCRdb to the early 2020s). The method was 5' RACE. For sequencing, an Illumina NovaSeq 6000 was employed. In TCRdb, the public reads were trimmed at Q25 with fastp and aligned with MiXCR, with productive beta chains retained. Rows are unified per CDR3 protein, each entry keeping the most common DNA and genes. The sample has hundreds of thousands of distinct CDR3 sequences on record, less than 25% of them singletons. The ten largest clones capture approximately 8.4% of the sample. Input material: PBMCs or a T cell subset sorted from them (not recorded which). The receptors originated from an adult woman who had mild COVID-19 (a few samples of this study predate the infection). The sample titles of this study are shuffled in the database, so cell type and time point are left out; the donor was told from shared clones.

The V gene is TRBV30, the J gene TRBJ2-3, with D uncertain. Trimming left V 6 bases short and J 2 bases short, with 12 bases between. Germline CDR1 GTSNPN, CDR2 SVGIG (reference sequence). The CDR3 length is 13 residues. This chain's CDR3 is CACLGRATDTQYF. The DNA for the CDR3 is TGTGCCTGCCTCGGCCGGGCCACAGATACGCAGTATTTT. The full variable domain, its missing parts supplied by reference TRBV30 and TRBJ2-3, is SQTIHQWPATLVQPVGSPLSLECTVEGTSNPNLYWYRQAAGRGLQLLFYSVGIGQISSEVPQNLSASRPQDRQFILSSKKLLLSDSGFYLCACLGRATDTQYFGPGTRLTVL.

This clonotype has ten or more counts. The V call is TRBV7-3, the J call TRBJ2-5; 11 bases agree with TRBD2. J lost 4 bases, V lost 0 bases, and 1 base had no gene match. CDR1 SGHTA and CDR2 FQGTGA come from the germline V gene. This CDR3 comprises 15 residues. The CDR3 region is CASSLTTSGTETQYF. In nucleotides, the CDR3 is TGTGCCAGCAGCTTAACGACTAGCGGGACAGAGACCCAGTACTTC.

The CDR3 coding sequence is TGTGCCAGCAGCCCACAGGGGCAATTGGCTTTCTTT. This encodes CASSPQGQLAFF. The J gene is TRBJ1-1, the V gene TRBV11-3, with 7 bases lining up with TRBD1. CDR3 size: 12 residues. Germline loops: CDR1 SGHNT, CDR2 YENEEA. Germline trimming cut 5 bases from V and 11 bases from J; bases unmatched to any gene: 8.

The chain employs TRBV6-5 and TRBJ2-7; the match to TRBD2 covers 8 bases. This CDR3 spans 15 amino acids. The germline V gene encodes CDR1 MNHEY and CDR2 SVGAGI. The V gene end was trimmed by 2 bases and the J gene end by 0 bases; junction bases not matched to a gene: 3. CDR3 region: CASSYGRGDSYEQYF. CDR3 sequence (DNA): TGTGCCAGCAGTTACGGGCGGGGGGACTCCTACGAGCAGTACTTC.

This clonotype has more than one count but fewer than ten. V and J are TRBV19 and TRBJ1-2, with TRBD1 matching 10 bases. CDR1 is LNHDA and CDR2 is SQIVND in the germline V gene (reference sequence). This CDR3 comprises 13 residues. V dropped 9 bases and J dropped 6; count of bases not matched to a gene: 7. This CDR3 reads CASMTGGADGYTF. The CDR3 coding sequence is TGTGCCAGCATGACAGGGGGCGCCGATGGCTACACCTTC.

The sample holds a few counts of this clonotype. The V gene is TRBV20-1, the J gene TRBJ2-7, with D perhaps TRBD1 (5 bases). V dropped 0 bases and J dropped 2 bases, with 14 bases sitting between them. The germline V gene has CDR1 DFQATT and CDR2 SNEGSKA (reference sequence). The CDR3 covers 15 residues. CDR3 region: CSARDLTEDPYEQYF. Written as DNA, the CDR3 is TGCAGTGCTAGAGATCTGACAGAAGACCCCTACGAGCAGTACTTC.

This clonotype has more than one count but fewer than ten. The chain employs TRBV18 and TRBJ2-1; D not resolved. This CDR3 has 14 residues. The germline CDR1 and CDR2 sequences are KGHSH and LQKENI. V lost 0 bases and J lost 5, with 8 bases in between. The CDR3 region has the DNA TGTGCCAGCTCACCACCGTTTAGTGACAATGAGCAGTTCTTC. Its protein product is CASSPPFSDNEQFF. The full variable domain, with the rest looked up from reference TRBV18 and TRBJ2-1, is NAGVMQNPRHLVRRRGQEARLRCSPMKGHSHVYWYRQLPEEGLKFMVYLQKENIIDESGMPKERFSAEFPKEGPSILRIQQVVRGDSAAYFCASSPPFSDNEQFFGPGTRLTVL.

This clonotype was counted a few times. As DNA, the CDR3 is TGTGCCAGCAGTGAATATTGGCCTAACGAGCAGTACTTC. As protein: CASSEYWPNEQYF. The V gene is TRBV25-1, the J gene TRBJ2-7; no clear D gene. The germline gives CDR1 MGHDK, CDR2 SYGVNS. V was trimmed by 0 bases and J by 5 bases, leaving 8 bases between them. The CDR3 sequence is 13 residues long.

The chain recombines TRBV5-6 with TRBJ2-3; D unclear. The V end lost 1 base, the J end lost 3 bases, and 15 bases lay between the germline ends. Germline V gene sequence: CDR1 SGHDT, CDR2 YYEEEE. The CDR3 is 16 amino acids. CDR3 residues: CASSLRARGSTDTQYF. For the CDR3, the DNA is TGTGCCAGCAGCTTGCGAGCAAGAGGTTCGACAGATACGCAGTATTTT. Combining the CDR3 with reference TRBV5-6 and TRBJ2-3 gives the whole variable domain DAGVTQSPTHLIKTRGQQVTLRCSPKSGHDTVSWYQQALGQGPQFIFQYYEEEERQRGNFPDRFSGHQFPNYSSELNVNALLLGDSALYLCASSLRARGSTDTQYFGPGTRLTVL.

The rearrangement links TRBV7-6 to TRBJ2-3; the match to TRBD2 covers 12 bases. With V trimmed by 6 bases and J by 3 bases, 7 bases remained unmatched. This CDR3 has 16 residues. CDR1 and CDR2 (germline): SGHVS, FNYEAQ. The DNA of the CDR3 is TGTGCCAGCAGTTCGACTAGCGGGAGAAGTACAGATACGCAGTATTTT. It translates to CASSSTSGRSTDTQYF.

This clonotype was counted a few times. The chain uses TRBV2 and TRBJ1-2; weak D call: TRBD1 (6 bases). Deletions cut 0 bases from V and 4 bases from J, with 12 bases between. CDR3 length: 15 residues. Germline lookup yields CDR1 SNHLY and CDR2 FYNNEI. CDR3 region: CASSEARGPLYGYTF. DNA of the CDR3: TGTGCCAGCAGTGAAGCGCGGGGGCCCCTCTATGGCTACACCTTC.

This clonotype was seen just once. The chain has TRBV27 and TRBJ2-7; the D gene is possibly TRBD2 (6 bases). Germline-derived CDR1 and CDR2 are MNHEY and SMNVEV (reference sequence). V dropped 3 bases and J dropped 2 bases, with 14 bases sitting between them. The CDR3 runs 15 residues. Here the CDR3 reads CASSLEGLYPYEQYF. In DNA, the CDR3 is TGTGCCAGCAGTTTGGAGGGGTTATATCCCTACGAGCAGTACTTC.

In this sample, this clonotype turned up a few times. The J gene is TRBJ2-7, the V gene TRBV24-1; D is possibly TRBD2 (6 bases). This CDR3 has 13 residues. V was cut by 7 bases and J by 5 bases, with 14 bases left in between. The V gene's germline CDR1 is KGHDR and CDR2 SFDVKD. CDR3 region: CATSRDSLNEQYF. CDR3 bases: TGTGCCACCAGCCGGGACTCCCTCAACGAGCAGTACTTC.

This clonotype was picked up a small number of times. The chain recombines TRBV5-1 with TRBJ2-7; 8 nucleotides agree with TRBD2. V dropped 2 bases and J dropped 3; count of bases not matched to a gene: 7. The germline V gene encodes CDR1 SGHRS and CDR2 YFSETQ. The CDR3 has 15 amino acids. The CDR3 nucleotides are TGCGCCAGCAGCTTTTCGGCGGGAGGAATCTACGAGCAGTACTTC. Translation: CASSFSAGGIYEQYF.

The chain employs TRBV7-6 and TRBJ2-7; D might be TRBD1 (6 bases). V shed 5 bases and J shed 2 bases, with 16 bases lying between them. The CDR3 is made up of 15 amino acids. The germline V gene encodes CDR1 SGHVS and CDR2 FNYEAQ. CDR3 nucleotide sequence: TGTGCCAGCAGCCTACACGAGGGGGAGACCTACGAGCAGTACTTC. As protein: CASSLHEGETYEQYF.

This clonotype was found a few times. A junction boundary mismatches the germline segment, possibly from a read error. V is TRBV7-2 and J is TRBJ2-3; 11 bases are shared with TRBD2. The CDR3 is 12 residues long. Per germline, CDR1 SGHTA and CDR2 FQGNSA. CDR3 loop: CASSLTSGVRNF. In nucleotides, the CDR3 is TGTGCCAGCAGCTTGACTAGCGGGGTGAGGAATTTT.

The chain has TRBV4-1 and TRBJ2-7; 9 bases are shared with TRBD1. The CDR3 loop spans 15 amino acids. Germline CDR1 MGHRA, CDR2 YSYEKL. J gave up 3 bases and V 4 bases, and 7 bases lay outside the gene matches. The CDR3 sequence is CASSPRDRVVYEQYF. The DNA of the CDR3 is TGCGCCAGCAGCCCCCGGGACAGGGTGGTCTACGAGCAGTACTTC.

This clonotype has only a few counts. The gene calls are TRBV7-3 and TRBJ2-3; weak D call: TRBD2 (5 bases). Trimming removed 0 bases from V and 4 bases from J, with 11 bases in between. Germline V gene sequence: CDR1 SGHTA, CDR2 FQGTGA. CDR3 size: 15 residues. The CDR3 region is CASSLTQSGADTQYF. CDR3 DNA: TGTGCCAGCAGCTTAACGCAGTCCGGGGCAGATACGCAGTATTTT.

This clonotype came up a few times. The chain carries TRBV7-9 and TRBJ2-2; D possibly matches TRBD1 or TRBD2 (6 bases each). In germline, CDR1 is SEHNR, CDR2 FQNEAQ (reference sequence). With 4 bases removed from V and 7 bases from J, the gap between germline ends came to 25 bases. The CDR3 is 18 residues long. CDR3 protein: CASSSIPGGQMWNGELFF. The CDR3 DNA is TGTGCCAGCAGCTCAATTCCCGGGGGCCAGATGTGGAACGGGGAGCTGTTTTTT.

The chain combines TRBV19 with TRBJ2-3; 7 positions match TRBD1. Trimming cost V 9 bases and J 2 bases; bases outside gene matches: 5. Germline V gives CDR1 LNHDA, CDR2 SQIVND (reference sequence). There are 13 residues in the CDR3. CDR3 protein: CASHGTATDTQYF. The CDR3 DNA is TGTGCCAGCCATGGGACAGCCACAGATACGCAGTATTTT.

This chain uses TRBV25-1 with TRBJ2-6; either TRBD1 or TRBD2 may supply D (5 bases each). The length of the CDR3 is 18 residues. V was trimmed by 3 bases and J by 2 bases, leaving 17 bases between them. The germline V gene encodes CDR1 MGHDK and CDR2 SYGVNS. The CDR3 loop is CASSEDPGRETGANVLTF. Written as DNA, the CDR3 is TGTGCCAGCAGTGAGGACCCGGGACGGGAAACTGGGGCCAACGTCCTGACTTTC. Full variable domain (outside the CDR3, taken from reference TRBV25-1 and TRBJ2-6): EADIYQTPRYLVIGTGKKITLECSQTMGHDKMYWYQQDPGMELHLIHYSYGVNSTEKGDLSSESTVSRIRTEHFPLTLESARPSHTSQYLCASSEDPGRETGANVLTFGAGSRLTVL.

This clonotype has only a few counts. V and J are TRBV3-1 and TRBJ1-2; no reliable D call. Germline-derived CDR1 and CDR2 are LGHDT and YNNKEL (reference sequence). Deletions cut 6 bases from V and 6 bases from J, with 14 bases between. The CDR3 length is 13 residues. In DNA form, the CDR3 reads TGTGCCAGCAGTTACGTTAGCTTGGATGGCTACACCTTC. This sequence encodes CASSYVSLDGYTF.

V and J are TRBV7-3 and TRBJ2-4, with 14 positions matching TRBD2. Germline V gene data show CDR1 as SGHTA and CDR2 as FQGTGA. The length of the CDR3 is 18 residues. V gave up 5 bases and J gave up 1 base; unmatched junction bases: 7. CDR3 region: CASSHPGLAGEAKNIQYF. In nucleotides, the CDR3 is TGTGCCAGCAGCCATCCGGGACTAGCGGGAGAGGCCAAAAACATTCAGTACTTC.

This chain uses TRBV30 with TRBJ1-5, with D possibly being TRBD1 (5 bases). CDR3 size: 17 residues. Trimming removed 3 bases from V and 0 bases from J, with 18 bases in between. Looked up from germline, CDR1 is GTSNPN and CDR2 is SVGIG (reference sequence). The CDR3 region has the DNA TGTGCCTGGAGGGGAGGTTCCGGGACCTATAGCAATCAGCCCCAGCATTTT. This sequence encodes CAWRGGSGTYSNQPQHF. Drawing the rest from reference TRBV30 and TRBJ1-5, the complete variable domain is SQTIHQWPATLVQPVGSPLSLECTVEGTSNPNLYWYRQAAGRGLQLLFYSVGIGQISSEVPQNLSASRPQDRQFILSSKKLLLSDSGFYLCAWRGGSGTYSNQPQHFGDGTRLSIL.

Only a few counts were recorded for this clonotype. The chain joins TRBV5-1 to TRBJ1-4; the D gene is possibly TRBD1 (5 bases). The CDR3 is made up of 13 amino acids. The V gene lost 4 bases and the J gene lost 11 bases, with 15 bases spanning the gap. Germline V gene lookup returns CDR1 SGHRS and CDR2 YFSETQ. The CDR3 is CASSPPDSGKLFF. CDR3 bases: TGCGCCAGCAGCCCACCAGACAGCGGGAAACTGTTTTTT.

Many counts were recorded for this clonotype. DNA for the CDR3: TGCGCCAGCAGCCAATACACCGGGACTAGTGGGTACGAGCAGTACTTC. This translates into CASSQYTGTSGYEQYF. V usage is TRBV4-3 and J usage is TRBJ2-7; TRBD2 matches 8 bases. J lost 4 bases, V lost 2 bases, and 10 bases had no gene match. CDR3 length: 16 residues. CDR1 and CDR2 from the germline V gene are LGHNA and YSLEER.

This clonotype was observed a few times. Here the CDR3 reads CSARDRGWTSNYGYTF. The CDR3 DNA follows: TGCAGTGCTAGAGATCGGGGATGGACATCTAACTATGGCTACACCTTC. The chain is built from TRBV20-1 and TRBJ1-2; maybe TRBD1 (5 bases). Germline loops: CDR1 DFQATT, CDR2 SNEGSKA (reference sequence). V dropped 0 bases and J dropped 0 bases, with 14 bases sitting between them. There are 16 residues in the CDR3.